Below are 12 T cell receptor beta chains sequenced from a single sample in a study of regulatory T cells in long-lasting Graves disease. The authors built TCR beta libraries using iRepertoire HTBI primers and Arm-PCR of CDR3 regions. TCRdb called the multiplex PCR reads again in MiXCR, with one record for every CDR3 protein. The table records just over 600,000 distinct CDR3 sequences, roughly 15% of them present only once. The time point denotes: newly diagnosed GD, antithyroid drugs for less than 3 months. Researchers made the TCR library from RNA that was extracted from PBMCs. This sample was shared with a second study, whose subject was T cells in Graves' hyperthyroidism and ophthalmopathy.

This material consisted of peripheral blood mononuclear cells (PBMCs), taken at new diagnosis, from a patient treated with antithyroid drugs. The receptors here all came from a woman aged 30 to 39 with Graves disease.

This clonotype occurred many times. J is TRBJ1-6 and V is TRBV20-1; a possible D gene is TRBD1 (6 bases). CDR1 and CDR2 (germline): DFQATT, SNEGSKA (reference sequence). The ends were cut back, 5 bases at V and 3 bases at J, with 14 bases in the middle. This CDR3 spans 15 amino acids. CDR3: CSAPDRTLYNSPLHF. The CDR3 DNA is TGCAGTGCTCCAGACAGGACTCTCTATAATTCACCCCTCCACTTT.

This clonotype was recorded a few times. The chain uses TRBV5-1 and TRBJ2-1; 10 bases match TRBD2. The CDR3 contains 17 residues. Trimming removed 1 base from V and 8 bases from J; junction bases left unmatched: 12. Germline V gene lookup returns CDR1 SGHRS and CDR2 YFSETQ. The CDR3: CASSLWYAGTSADEQFF. DNA for the CDR3: TGCGCCAGCAGCTTGTGGTATGCCGGGACTAGCGCCGATGAGCAGTTCTTC.

This clonotype was seen ten or more times. CDR3: CASSLFGRESEQYF. CDR3 in DNA: TGTGCCAGCAGTTTATTCGGACGGGAGTCCGAGCAGTACTTC. V gene TRBV27 combines with J gene TRBJ2-7, with D perhaps TRBD2 (6 bases). The CDR3 length is 14 residues. Germline CDR1 is MNHEY and CDR2 is SMNVEV (reference sequence). Trimming shortened V by 1 base and J by 6 bases, and 13 bases separated the two germline ends.

This chain connects TRBV11-2 to TRBJ2-3; 7 nucleotides line up with TRBD2. The V gene end was trimmed by 5 bases and the J gene end by 9 bases; junction bases not matched to a gene: 14. The CDR3 is 15 amino acids. Germline CDR1 and CDR2: SGHAT and FQNNGV. CDR3 residues: CASSLLRGRAETQYF. The CDR3 DNA follows: TGTGCCAGCAGCCTCCTCCGGGGGAGGGCCGAGACGCAGTATTTT.

The chain combines TRBV9 with TRBJ1-2, with 8 bases lining up with TRBD1. CDR1 is SGDLS and CDR2 is YYNGEE in the germline V gene. The CDR3 is 15 residues long. V shed 0 bases and J 8 bases; nucleotides not matched to a gene: 9. CDR3 sequence reads: CASSVGGTGLVGYTF. CDR3 coding DNA: TGTGCCAGCAGCGTAGGCGGGACAGGTCTTGTCGGCTACACCTTC.

Ten or more counts support this clonotype. The V call is TRBV7-9, the J call TRBJ1-3; D remains ambiguous. The germline V and J ends were trimmed by 3 bases and 0 bases, with 9 bases remaining between them. Germline V gene sequence: CDR1 SEHNR, CDR2 FQNEAQ (reference sequence). This CDR3 has 15 amino acids. The CDR3 is CASSLEGSSGNTIYF. The CDR3 nucleotides are TGTGCCAGCAGCTTGGAGGGAAGCTCTGGAAACACCATATATTTT.

This clonotype was recorded many times. J is TRBJ2-7 and V is TRBV29-1; 9 bases align to TRBD1. Trimming removed 3 bases from V and 12 bases from J; junction bases left unmatched: 6. This CDR3 comprises 11 residues. Germline CDR1 and CDR2: SQVTM and ANQGSEA. CDR3 amino acids: CSVDIQGAMYF. The CDR3 DNA follows: TGCAGCGTTGATATACAGGGGGCCATGTACTTC.

This clonotype turned up a few times. The chain couples TRBV18 to TRBJ1-2; 7 nucleotides agree with TRBD1. CDR1 and CDR2 from the germline V gene are KGHSH and LQKENI. CDR3 length: 15 amino acids. The trim removed 4 bases at V and 1 base at J, leaving 6 bases unmatched. The CDR3 DNA follows: TGTGCCAGCTCACGCACCGGGACAGATAACTATGGCTACACCTTC. This encodes CASSRTGTDNYGYTF.

The sample holds a few counts of this clonotype. Given a much more abundant clone one base away, this may be a read error. The chain joins TRBV6-2 or TRBV6-3 to TRBJ1-1; possibly TRBD1 for D (5 bases). The CDR3 is made up of 12 amino acids. Germline V gene data show CDR1 as MNHEY and CDR2 as SVGEGT. The CDR3 nucleotides are TGTACCAGCAACAGGCTGAACACTGAAGCTTTCTTT. This gives the protein CTSNRLNTEAFF.

The chain carries TRBV5-1 and TRBJ1-1; D unclear. The CDR3 spans 15 residues. Trimming removed 5 bases from V and 0 bases from J, with 14 bases in between. CDR1 is SGHRS, CDR2 YFSETQ, per germline. This chain's CDR3 is CASRREVQVNTEAFF. For the CDR3, the DNA is TGCGCCAGCAGGCGTGAGGTTCAGGTGAACACTGAAGCTTTCTTT.

This clonotype was counted between two and nine times. The CDR3 reads CASSLVQGRDQPQHF. The CDR3 DNA follows: TGTGCCAGCAGCTTGGTACAGGGGAGGGATCAGCCCCAGCATTTT. This sequence joins TRBV5-5 and TRBJ1-5, with 7 bases that match TRBD1. There are 15 residues in the CDR3. CDR1 and CDR2 (germline): SGHKS, YYEKEE (reference sequence). Unmatched junction bases numbered 5, after V lost 0 bases and J lost 5 bases.

This clonotype was observed at least ten times. The chain carries TRBV5-1 and TRBJ2-1; D is possibly TRBD2 (6 bases). Per germline, CDR1 SGHRS and CDR2 YFSETQ. The CDR3 totals 16 residues. Trimming took 3 bases from V and 4 from J, leaving 17 bases between them. As DNA, the CDR3 is TGCGCCAGCAGCTCGAACCAGGGAGGTGGTTACAATGAGCAGTTCTTC. Translating it yields CASSSNQGGGYNEQFF.